Presented here are 23 T cell receptor beta chains from one specimen sequenced in a study of blood T cell repertoires in COVID-19. Profiling relied on immunoSEQ multiplex PCR, and the TCRdb table lists in-frame clones only, not all of them. In the table there are just under 65,000 clones, over 80% of which are singletons. Sequencing was carried out using peripheral blood. Receptors were obtained from a human donor in a cohort sampled during active COVID-19.

The V call is TRBV21-1, the J call TRBJ1-2; the tabulated D call, TRBD1, remains unverified against the DNA. TRBV21-1 is an annotated pseudogene. The CDR3 runs to 15 residues. The CDR3 DNA reads as TGTGCCAGCGGAGGACAGGGGAACGTAAACTATGGCTACACCTTC. This sequence encodes CASGGQGNVNYGYTF.

In its sample, this clone was seen once. J is TRBJ2-7 and V is TRBV28; D is possibly TRBD2 (5 bases). Trimming cost V 5 bases and J 0 bases, with 14 bases left between them. CDR1 is MDHEN, CDR2 SYDVKM, per germline. This CDR3 spans 15 amino acids. The CDR3 DNA sequence: TGTGCCAGCAGTGCGGACTTAGGGAGCTCCTACGAGCAGTACTTC. It encodes CASSADLGSSYEQYF.

The rearrangement joins TRBV4-3 to TRBJ2-7; D uncertain. The V end lost 0 bases, the J end lost 2 bases, and 17 bases lay between the germline ends. Germline-derived CDR1 and CDR2 are LGHNA and YSLEER. CDR3 length: 17 amino acids. The CDR3 protein is CASSQDYSGSRTYEQYF. The CDR3 DNA reads TGCGCCAGCAGCCAAGATTATAGTGGGTCGCGGACCTACGAGCAGTACTTC.

The chain links TRBV28 to TRBJ2-7, with TRBD2 identical over 12 bases. The CDR3 is 16 amino acids. In germline, CDR1 is MDHEN, CDR2 SYDVKM. Trimming at V came to 4 bases and at J to 6 bases, leaving 10 bases not matched to a gene. This CDR3 is CASSSWTSGEYGEQYF. The DNA of the CDR3 is TGTGCCAGCAGTTCCTGGACTAGCGGGGAGTATGGCGAGCAGTACTTC. Full variable domain (remainder filled in from reference TRBV28 and TRBJ2-7): DVKVTQSSRYLVKRTGEKVFLECVQDMDHENMFWYRQDPGLGLRLIYFSYDVKMKEKGDIPEGYSVSREKKERFSLILESASTNQTSMYLCASSSWTSGEYGEQYFGPGTRLTVT.

J is TRBJ2-3 and V is TRBV25-1; 7 bases fit TRBD2. Germline V gene data show CDR1 as MGHDK and CDR2 as SYGVNS. The length of the CDR3 is 15 residues. V was pared by 1 base and J by 4 bases, with 5 bases of the junction left unmatched. CDR3 sequence: CASSELRGRSDTQYF. CDR3 bases: TGTGCCAGCAGTGAATTGCGGGGGAGATCAGATACGCAGTATTTT.

V and J are TRBV4-2 and TRBJ2-3, with a tentative D call TRBD2 (7 bases). The CDR3 spans 16 residues. Per germline, CDR1 LGHNA and CDR2 YNFKEQ. V dropped 5 bases and J dropped 2 bases, with 17 bases sitting between them. Here the CDR3 DNA reads TGTGCCAGCAGCTCTACAGGCGGGGGCTTCACAGATACGCAGTATTTT. Translating gives CASSSTGGGFTDTQYF.

This clone was seen just once. V and J are TRBV15 and TRBJ1-5; D uncertain. This CDR3 is built from 14 residues. Trimming shortened V by 0 bases and J by 5 bases, and 8 bases separated the two germline ends. Germline assignment: CDR1 LNHNV and CDR2 YYDKDF (reference sequence). The CDR3 loop is CATSREVRDQPQHF. In nucleotides, the CDR3 is TGTGCCACCAGCAGAGAGGTTCGGGATCAGCCCCAGCATTTT.

V usage is TRBV6-2 or TRBV6-3 and J usage is TRBJ2-3, with 9 bases lining up with TRBD2. Per germline, CDR1 MNHEY and CDR2 SVGEGT. The CDR3 spans 15 residues. J gave up 3 bases and V 8 bases, and 9 bases lay outside the gene matches. The CDR3 DNA sequence: TGTGCCAGCCGCCCAGCTAGCGGGACAACAGATACGCAGTATTTT. Translated, it gives CASRPASGTTDTQYF.

The chain is built from TRBV4-1 and TRBJ1-2, with D unclear. Per germline, CDR1 MGHRA and CDR2 YSYEKL. V lost 1 base and J 4 bases, leaving 7 bases between the germline ends. CDR3 length: 13 amino acids. The CDR3 nucleotides are TGCGCCAGCAGCCAAGTACAGAGCTATGGCTACACCTTC. Its protein product is CASSQVQSYGYTF.

The V and J genes are TRBV18 and TRBJ1-1, with TRBD1 matching over 7 bases. This CDR3 is 13 amino acids long. Germline CDR1 and CDR2: KGHSH and LQKENI. With 0 bases clipped from V and 7 bases from J, the junction kept 2 bases outside the gene matches. The CDR3 spells CASSPPGQYEAFF. CDR3 bases: TGTGCCAGCTCACCACCGGGACAGTATGAAGCTTTCTTT.

CDR3 in DNA: TGTGCCAGCAGGGTTAGGACTAGCGGGGGTACTAGCACAGATACGCAGTATTTT. Translating it yields CASRVRTSGGTSTDTQYF. This sequence joins TRBV27 and TRBJ2-3; 13 positions match TRBD2. In germline, CDR1 is MNHEY, CDR2 SMNVEV (reference sequence). This CDR3 spans 18 amino acids. V lost 6 bases, J lost 0 bases, and 9 bases stayed unmatched.

The chain employs TRBV28 and TRBJ1-1; TRBD1 matches at 8 bases. V shed 5 bases, J shed 4 bases, and the junction held 6 bases outside the gene matches. The CDR3 is 14 residues long. Germline V gene lookup returns CDR1 MDHEN and CDR2 SYDVKM. CDR3: CASSVYRGSTEAFF. For the CDR3, the DNA is TGTGCCAGCAGTGTATACAGGGGGAGCACTGAAGCTTTCTTT. The whole variable domain, remainder taken from reference TRBV28 and TRBJ1-1, is DVKVTQSSRYLVKRTGEKVFLECVQDMDHENMFWYRQDPGLGLRLIYFSYDVKMKEKGDIPEGYSVSREKKERFSLILESASTNQTSMYLCASSVYRGSTEAFFGQGTRLTVV.

V and J are TRBV12-3 or TRBV12-4 and TRBJ1-2, with a weak D call TRBD1 (6 bases). Between the trimmed V and J ends, which lost 1 base and 4 bases, there was a span of 7 bases. This CDR3 region has 13 residues. CDR3 sequence reads: CASSLGTVYGYTF. The CDR3 nucleotides read TGTGCCAGCAGTTTAGGGACAGTCTATGGCTACACCTTC.

The chain joins TRBV2 to TRBJ1-1; D unclear. The germline V gene has CDR1 SNHLY and CDR2 FYNNEI. V was trimmed by 6 bases and J by 4 bases, leaving 15 bases between them. The CDR3 covers 14 residues. Written as DNA, the CDR3 is TGTGCCAGCAGGGTTCGGGGAGAGGGCACTGAAGCTTTCTTT. This sequence encodes CASRVRGEGTEAFF.

This rearrangement joins TRBV19 to TRBJ1-1; TRBD1 aligns across 8 bases. The V and J ends lost 8 bases and 9 bases, in that order; junction bases with no gene match: 5. The germline V gene has CDR1 LNHDA and CDR2 SQIVND (reference sequence). The CDR3 runs to 11 residues. In nucleotides, the CDR3 is TGTGCCAGTCATACAGGGGGGAAAGCTTTCTTT. It is translated as CASHTGGKAFF.

This chain uses TRBV15 with TRBJ2-7; 8 bases fit TRBD1. V lost 3 bases and J lost 9; bases outside the gene matches: 16. The germline gives CDR1 LNHNV, CDR2 YYDKDF (reference sequence). This CDR3 spans 16 amino acids. The CDR3 loop reads CATSRGSTGAYRGQYF. The CDR3 DNA reads TGTGCCACCAGCAGGGGTTCGACAGGGGCCTATCGTGGGCAGTACTTC.

This chain uses TRBV5-1 with TRBJ2-2; 12 bases map to TRBD2. The germline CDR1 and CDR2 sequences are SGHRS and YFSETQ. The CDR3 has 17 amino acids. V dropped 4 bases and J dropped 2; count of bases not matched to a gene: 6. As DNA, the CDR3 is TGCGCCAGCAGCCCGAGGACTAGCGGGGCTAACACCGGGGAGCTGTTTTTT. Its protein is CASSPRTSGANTGELFF.

The chain joins TRBV27 to TRBJ2-7, with 9 bases that match TRBD1. Losses at the gene ends were 5 bases for V and 1 base for J; bases not matched to a gene: 6. This CDR3 is 15 amino acids long. Germline V gene data show CDR1 as MNHEY and CDR2 as SMNVEV (reference sequence). CDR3 protein: CASSLGTGPSYEQYF. CDR3 bases: TGTGCCAGCAGTCTCGGGACAGGGCCTTCCTACGAGCAGTACTTC.

The chain has TRBV12-3 or TRBV12-4 and TRBJ1-5; D perhaps matches TRBD1 (6 bases). The CDR3 loop spans 13 amino acids. Trimming removed 5 bases at V and 3 bases at J, with 8 bases between. The DNA of the CDR3 is TGTGCCAGCAGTCGGACAGACAATCAGCCCCAGCATTTT. Translating it yields CASSRTDNQPQHF.

This chain uses TRBV28 with TRBJ1-5; D might be TRBD1 (6 bases). This CDR3 contains 14 residues. Germline CDR1 reads MDHEN; CDR2 reads SYDVKM. Trimming pared 8 bases from V and 5 bases from J, leaving 16 bases between. CDR3 DNA sequence: TGTGCCAGCGTACAGGGACAAACCTATCAGCCCCAGCATTTT. Amino acid sequence: CASVQGQTYQPQHF.

In DNA, the CDR3 is TGTGCCAGCAGTTACTCGAGAGGACAGGGTACGGAACAGCCCCAGCATTTT. Residues: CASSYSRGQGTEQPQHF. The chain joins TRBV6-2 or TRBV6-3 to TRBJ1-5, with 8 bases matching TRBD1. Per the germline V gene, CDR1 is MNHEY and CDR2 is SVGEGT. The V and J ends lost 0 bases and 7 bases, in that order; junction bases with no gene match: 11. CDR3 length equals 17 residues.

The chain is built from TRBV5-1 and TRBJ2-3; TRBD2 matches 10 bases. This CDR3 has 15 amino acids. The ends lost 5 bases at V and 6 bases at J; junction bases unmatched: 9. Per germline, CDR1 SGHRS and CDR2 YFSETQ. The CDR3 region is CASRMGLAIGDTQYF. Here the CDR3 DNA reads TGCGCCAGCAGAATGGGACTAGCGATTGGGGATACGCAGTATTTT. Full variable domain (outside the CDR3, taken from reference TRBV5-1 and TRBJ2-3): KAGVTQTPRYLIKTRGQQVTLSCSPISGHRSVSWYQQTPGQGLQFLFEYFSETQRNKGNFPGRFSGRQFSNSRSEMNVSTLELGDSALYLCASRMGLAIGDTQYFGPGTRLTVL.

CDR3 region: CASSLDGPRRVETQYF. CDR3 DNA: TGTGCCAGCAGCTTAGATGGGCCGCGGCGGGTAGAGACCCAGTACTTC. This chain joins TRBV11-2 and TRBJ2-5; D might be TRBD2 (5 bases). Germline loops: CDR1 SGHAT, CDR2 FQNNGV. V was trimmed by 0 bases and J by 4 bases, leaving 15 bases between them. The length of the CDR3 is 16 residues.